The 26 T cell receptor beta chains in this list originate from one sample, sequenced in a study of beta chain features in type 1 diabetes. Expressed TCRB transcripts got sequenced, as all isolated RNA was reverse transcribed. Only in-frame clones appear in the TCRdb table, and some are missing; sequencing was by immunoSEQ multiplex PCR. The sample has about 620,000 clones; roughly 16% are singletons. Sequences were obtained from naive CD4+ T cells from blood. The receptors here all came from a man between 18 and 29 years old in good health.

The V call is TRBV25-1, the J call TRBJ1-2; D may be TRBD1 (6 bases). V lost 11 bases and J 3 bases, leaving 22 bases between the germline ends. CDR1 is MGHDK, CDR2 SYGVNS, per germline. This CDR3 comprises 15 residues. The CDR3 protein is CASPCTQGSYYGYTF. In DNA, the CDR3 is TGTGCCTCTCCATGTACACAGGGTTCGTACTATGGCTACACCTTC.

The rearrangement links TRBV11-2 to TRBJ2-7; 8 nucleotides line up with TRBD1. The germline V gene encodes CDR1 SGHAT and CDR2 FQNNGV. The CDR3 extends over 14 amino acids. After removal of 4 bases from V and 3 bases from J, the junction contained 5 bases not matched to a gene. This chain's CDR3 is CASSSLTGGYEQYF. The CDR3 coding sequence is TGTGCCAGCAGCTCGCTTACAGGGGGCTACGAGCAGTACTTC.

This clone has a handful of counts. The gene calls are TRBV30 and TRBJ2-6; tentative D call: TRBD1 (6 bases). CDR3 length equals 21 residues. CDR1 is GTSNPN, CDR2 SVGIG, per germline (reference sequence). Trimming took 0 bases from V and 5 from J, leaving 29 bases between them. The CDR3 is CAWSVLFGRSGGSRRANVLTF. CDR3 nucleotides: TGTGCCTGGAGTGTACTATTCGGTAGGAGTGGGGGCTCGCGGAGGGCCAACGTCCTGACTTTC.

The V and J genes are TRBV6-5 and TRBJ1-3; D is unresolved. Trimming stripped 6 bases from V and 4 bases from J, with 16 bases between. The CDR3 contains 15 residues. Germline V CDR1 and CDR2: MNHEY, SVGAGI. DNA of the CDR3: TGTGCCAGCAGGGCCCCAGGTGGAAACGGAAACACCATATATTTT. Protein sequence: CASRAPGGNGNTIYF.

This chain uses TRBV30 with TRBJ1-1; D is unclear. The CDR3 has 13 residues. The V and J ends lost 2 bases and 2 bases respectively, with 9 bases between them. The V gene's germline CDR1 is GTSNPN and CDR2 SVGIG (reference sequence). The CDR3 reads CAWSRDTNTEAFF. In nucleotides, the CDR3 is TGTGCCTGGAGTCGAGACACCAACACTGAAGCTTTCTTT.

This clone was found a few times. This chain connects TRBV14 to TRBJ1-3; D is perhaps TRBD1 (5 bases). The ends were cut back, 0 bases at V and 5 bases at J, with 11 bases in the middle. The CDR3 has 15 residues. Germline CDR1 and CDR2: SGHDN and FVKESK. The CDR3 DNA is TGTGCCAGCAGCCAAGATTGGTCAGGGAGAAACACCATATATTTT. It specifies CASSQDWSGRNTIYF.

CDR3 sequence: CASRRDREDEQYF. CDR3 nucleotide sequence: TGTGCCAGCAGAAGGGACAGGGAGGACGAGCAGTACTTC. This chain connects TRBV7-2 to TRBJ2-7, with 9 bases identical to TRBD1. Trimming removed 6 bases from V and 5 bases from J; junction bases left unmatched: 5. The length of the CDR3 is 13 residues. Looked up from germline, CDR1 is SGHTA and CDR2 is FQGNSA.

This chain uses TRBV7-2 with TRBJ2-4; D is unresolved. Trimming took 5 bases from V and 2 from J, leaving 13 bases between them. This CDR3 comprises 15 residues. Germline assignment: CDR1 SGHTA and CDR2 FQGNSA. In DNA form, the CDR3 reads TGTGCCAGCAGCCGAGTGTGGGGTTCCAAAAACATTCAGTACTTC. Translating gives CASSRVWGSKNIQYF.

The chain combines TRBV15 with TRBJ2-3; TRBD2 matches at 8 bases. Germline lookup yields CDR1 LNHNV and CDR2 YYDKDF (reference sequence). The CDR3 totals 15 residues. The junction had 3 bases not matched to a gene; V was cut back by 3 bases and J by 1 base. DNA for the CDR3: TGTGCCACCAGCAGTGCGGGGGGCCGCACAGATACGCAGTATTTT. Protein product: CATSSAGGRTDTQYF.

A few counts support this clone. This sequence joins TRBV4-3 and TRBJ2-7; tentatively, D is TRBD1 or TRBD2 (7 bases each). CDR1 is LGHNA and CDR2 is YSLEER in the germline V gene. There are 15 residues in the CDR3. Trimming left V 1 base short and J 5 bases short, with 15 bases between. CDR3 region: CASSQAPAGGDEQYF. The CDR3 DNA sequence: TGCGCCAGCAGCCAAGCCCCAGCAGGGGGGGACGAGCAGTACTTC.

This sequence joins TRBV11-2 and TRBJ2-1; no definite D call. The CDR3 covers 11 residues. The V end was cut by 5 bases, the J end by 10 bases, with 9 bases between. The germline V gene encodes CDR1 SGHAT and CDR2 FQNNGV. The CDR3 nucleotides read TGTGCCAGCAGCACCCGACGGGAGCAGTTCTTC. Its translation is CASSTRREQFF.

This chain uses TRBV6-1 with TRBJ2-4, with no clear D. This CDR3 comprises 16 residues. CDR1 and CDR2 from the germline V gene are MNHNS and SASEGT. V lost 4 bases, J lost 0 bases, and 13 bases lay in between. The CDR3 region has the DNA TGTGCCAGCAGTGCTGGTTCAGGTCTAGCCAAAAACATTCAGTACTTC. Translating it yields CASSAGSGLAKNIQYF.

The CDR3 sequence: CASSSALSNTEAFF. The CDR3 DNA sequence: TGCGCCAGCAGCTCAGCATTATCGAACACTGAAGCTTTCTTT. The V and J genes are TRBV5-1 and TRBJ1-1; the D is unclear. The CDR3 sequence is 14 residues long. Per the germline V gene, CDR1 is SGHRS and CDR2 is YFSETQ. Trimming took 3 bases from V and 1 from J, leaving 10 bases between them.

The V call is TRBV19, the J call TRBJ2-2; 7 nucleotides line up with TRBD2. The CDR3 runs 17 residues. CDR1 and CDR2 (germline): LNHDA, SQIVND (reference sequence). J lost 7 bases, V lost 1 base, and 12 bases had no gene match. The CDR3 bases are TGTGCCAGTAGTATAGGCCTAGCGGTGCGAGTGGACGGGGAGCTGTTTTTT. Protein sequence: CASSIGLAVRVDGELFF. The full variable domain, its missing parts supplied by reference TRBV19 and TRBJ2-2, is DGGITQSPKYLFRKEGQNVTLSCEQNLNHDAMYWYRQDPGQGLRLIYYSQIVNDFQKGDIAEGYSVSREKKESFPLTVTSAQKNPTAFYLCASSIGLAVRVDGELFFGEGSRLTVL.

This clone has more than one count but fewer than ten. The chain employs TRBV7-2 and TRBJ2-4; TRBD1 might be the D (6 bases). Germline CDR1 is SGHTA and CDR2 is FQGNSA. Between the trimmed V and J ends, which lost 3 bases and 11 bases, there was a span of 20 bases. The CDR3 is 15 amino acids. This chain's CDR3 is CASSFRDTETGVQYF. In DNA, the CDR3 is TGTGCCAGCAGCTTCAGGGACACTGAGACCGGGGTTCAGTACTTC.

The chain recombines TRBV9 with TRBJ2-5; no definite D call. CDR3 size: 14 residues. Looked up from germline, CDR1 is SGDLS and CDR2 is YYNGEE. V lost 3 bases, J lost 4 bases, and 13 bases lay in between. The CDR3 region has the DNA TGTGCCAGCAGCGGGAGCGCGCTCGTAGAGACCCAGTACTTC. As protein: CASSGSALVETQYF.

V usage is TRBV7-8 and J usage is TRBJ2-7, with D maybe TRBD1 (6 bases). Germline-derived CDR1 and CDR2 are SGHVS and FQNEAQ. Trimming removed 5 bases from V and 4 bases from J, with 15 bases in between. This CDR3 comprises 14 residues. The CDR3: CASSPGTRQYEQYF. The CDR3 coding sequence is TGTGCCAGCAGCCCGGGGACACGCCAGTACGAGCAGTACTTC. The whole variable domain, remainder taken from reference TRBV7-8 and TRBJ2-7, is GAGVSQSPRYKVAKRGQDVALRCDPISGHVSLFWYQQALGQGPEFLTYFQNEAQLDKSGLPSDRFFAERPEGSVSTLKIQRTQQEDSAVYLCASSPGTRQYEQYFGPGTRLTVT.

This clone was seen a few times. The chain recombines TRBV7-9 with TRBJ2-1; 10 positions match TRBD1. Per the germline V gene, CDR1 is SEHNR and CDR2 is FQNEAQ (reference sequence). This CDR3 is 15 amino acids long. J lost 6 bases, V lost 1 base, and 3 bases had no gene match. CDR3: CASSLGQGAVNEQFF. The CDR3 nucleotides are TGTGCCAGCAGCTTAGGACAGGGGGCCGTCAATGAGCAGTTCTTC.

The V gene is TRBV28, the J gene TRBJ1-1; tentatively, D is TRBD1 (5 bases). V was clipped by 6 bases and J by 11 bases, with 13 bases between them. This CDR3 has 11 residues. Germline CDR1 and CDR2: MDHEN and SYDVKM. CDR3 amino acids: CASRGDTAAFF. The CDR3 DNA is TGTGCCAGCAGGGGGGATACCGCGGCTTTCTTT.

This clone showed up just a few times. CDR3 sequence: CASSLQGNQGNGYTF. DNA of the CDR3: TGTGCCAGCAGCTTACAGGGGAACCAGGGGAATGGCTACACCTTC. The V call is TRBV7-9, the J call TRBJ1-2; possible D gene TRBD1, 6 bases. V was clipped by 2 bases and J by 6 bases, with 16 bases between them. Germline assignment: CDR1 SEHNR and CDR2 FQNEAQ (reference sequence). This CDR3 contains 15 residues.

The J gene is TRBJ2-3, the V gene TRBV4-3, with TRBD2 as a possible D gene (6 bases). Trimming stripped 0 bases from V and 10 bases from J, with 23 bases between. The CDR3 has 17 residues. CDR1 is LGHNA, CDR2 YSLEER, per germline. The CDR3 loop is CASSQDFRGLAPEAQYF. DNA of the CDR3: TGCGCCAGCAGCCAAGATTTTCGGGGACTCGCCCCCGAGGCGCAGTATTTT.

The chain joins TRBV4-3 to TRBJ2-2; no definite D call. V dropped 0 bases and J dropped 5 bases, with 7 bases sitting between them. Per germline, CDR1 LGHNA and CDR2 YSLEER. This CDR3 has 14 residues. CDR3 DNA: TGCGCCAGCAGCCAAGATCAGGCTACCGGGGAGCTGTTTTTT. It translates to CASSQDQATGELFF.

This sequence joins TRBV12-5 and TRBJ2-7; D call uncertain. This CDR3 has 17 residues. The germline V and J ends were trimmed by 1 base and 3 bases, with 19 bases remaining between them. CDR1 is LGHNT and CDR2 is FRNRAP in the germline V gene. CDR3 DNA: TGTGCTAGTGGTTTGGGACCGTATGGCAGCCAAGTCTACGAGCAGTACTTC. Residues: CASGLGPYGSQVYEQYF.

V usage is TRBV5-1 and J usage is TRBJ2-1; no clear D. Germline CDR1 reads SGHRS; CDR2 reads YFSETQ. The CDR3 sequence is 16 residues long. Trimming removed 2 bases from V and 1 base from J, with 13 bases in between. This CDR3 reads CASSFGRKGSYNEQFF. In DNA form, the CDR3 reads TGCGCCAGCAGCTTCGGACGGAAGGGATCCTACAATGAGCAGTTCTTC.

The CDR3 loop reads CASSLSSRDRGYEQFF. Here the CDR3 DNA reads TGTGCCAGCAGTTTATCCTCCCGGGACAGGGGCTATGAGCAGTTCTTC. The rearrangement joins TRBV28 to TRBJ2-1, with 10 positions matching TRBD1. This CDR3 has 16 residues. Germline loops: CDR1 MDHEN, CDR2 SYDVKM. J gave up 8 bases and V 1 base, and 8 bases lay outside the gene matches.

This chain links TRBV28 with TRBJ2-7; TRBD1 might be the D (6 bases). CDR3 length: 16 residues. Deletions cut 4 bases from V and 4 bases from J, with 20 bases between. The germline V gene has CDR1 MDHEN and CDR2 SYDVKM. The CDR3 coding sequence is TGTGCCAGCAGTTGGCTCCAACAGGGACGATCTTACGAGCAGTACTTC. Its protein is CASSWLQQGRSYEQYF.